One and the same sample provided the 25 T cell receptor beta chains below, sequenced in a study of CD8 T cells in Susac syndrome. The authors reverse transcribed 0.5 to 1 ug RNA with random hexamers. TCRdb reprocessed the immunoSEQ multiplex PCR reads with MiXCR, giving one entry per CDR3 protein. The sample includes some 130,000 distinct CDR3 sequences, 95% of them seen just once. Sample: CD8+ T cells from PBMCs. These TCRs come from a human donor with Susac syndrome.

This clonotype was seen a single time. J is TRBJ2-6 and V is TRBV7-8, with D perhaps matching TRBD1 or TRBD2 (5 bases each). Per the germline V gene, CDR1 is SGHVS and CDR2 is FQNEAQ. Trimming removed 4 bases from V and 0 bases from J, with 13 bases in between. CDR3 length equals 17 residues. The CDR3 here is CASSSRDRRSGANVLTF. The CDR3 nucleotides are TGTGCCAGCAGCTCACGGGACCGCCGCTCTGGGGCCAACGTCCTGACTTTC.

The CDR3 bases are TGTGCCAGCAGTTACGGTGACATGACCCAGTACTTC. Translating gives CASSYGDMTQYF. This rearrangement joins TRBV6-5 to TRBJ2-5, with D hard to call. Trimming left V 2 bases short and J 7 bases short, with 8 bases between. Germline loops: CDR1 MNHEY, CDR2 SVGAGI. This CDR3 has 12 amino acids.

The chain joins TRBV7-6 to TRBJ1-1; 7 positions match TRBD1. Germline lookup yields CDR1 SGHVS and CDR2 FNYEAQ. The CDR3 has 15 residues. J was trimmed by 0 bases and V by 5 bases; bases with no gene match: 6. The CDR3 spells CASSPRQGMNTEAFF. The CDR3 DNA follows: TGTGCCAGCAGCCCCCGACAGGGAATGAACACTGAAGCTTTCTTT.

V gene TRBV12-3 or TRBV12-4 combines with J gene TRBJ1-5, with 8 bases fitting TRBD1. J gave up 7 bases and V 6 bases, and 8 bases lay outside the gene matches. This CDR3 spans 14 amino acids. CDR3 DNA: TGTGCCAGCAGCCCGGACAGGGTGGGACAGCCCCAGCATTTT. This sequence encodes CASSPDRVGQPQHF.

This chain joins TRBV6-5 and TRBJ1-2, with 8 bases fitting TRBD1. The CDR3 extends over 14 amino acids. With V trimmed by 4 bases and J by 6 bases, 7 bases remained unmatched. Per germline, CDR1 MNHEY and CDR2 SVGAGI. This chain's CDR3 is CASSFWSGGDGYTF. The CDR3, as DNA: TGTGCCAGCAGTTTCTGGTCAGGGGGCGATGGCTACACCTTC.

The chain joins TRBV7-9 to TRBJ2-1; D is undetermined. This CDR3 is 13 amino acids long. Germline loops: CDR1 SEHNR, CDR2 FQNEAQ (reference sequence). Between the trimmed V and J ends, which lost 5 bases and 10 bases, there was a span of 15 bases. The DNA for the CDR3 is TGTGCCAGCAGCCTCGGAGAGAGGAGAGAGCAGTTCTTC. Its protein product is CASSLGERREQFF.

V gene TRBV14 combines with J gene TRBJ1-2; D is unclear. This CDR3 comprises 15 residues. V was shortened by 0 bases and J by 4 bases, with 12 bases between the two germline ends. Germline V gene lookup returns CDR1 SGHDN and CDR2 FVKESK. The CDR3 sequence is CASSQDSVRTYGYTF. The CDR3 bases are TGTGCCAGCAGCCAAGACTCTGTCAGGACCTATGGCTACACCTTC.

The table lists this clonotype with a count of one. This rearrangement joins TRBV28 to TRBJ2-7, with 9 bases matching TRBD2. V trimming: 7 bases; J trimming: 1 base; junction bases outside the gene matches: 5. CDR1 is MDHEN and CDR2 is SYDVKM in the germline V gene. The CDR3 runs to 14 residues. The CDR3, as DNA: TGTGCCAGCACGGCGACTAGCGGATCCTACGAGCAGTACTTC. Translating gives CASTATSGSYEQYF.

The V gene is TRBV7-9, the J gene TRBJ1-5; maybe TRBD1 (5 bases). V was pared by 0 bases and J by 0 bases, with 12 bases between. CDR1 and CDR2 from the germline V gene are SEHNR and FQNEAQ (reference sequence). The CDR3 sequence is 17 residues long. CDR3 DNA: TGTGCCAGCAGCTTAGCGCGTCTGACAGATAGCAATCAGCCCCAGCATTTT. Protein: CASSLARLTDSNQPQHF.

J is TRBJ2-7 and V is TRBV9; 9 nucleotides align to TRBD1. Per the germline V gene, CDR1 is SGDLS and CDR2 is YYNGEE. The CDR3 loop spans 14 amino acids. The trim removed 4 bases at V and 7 bases at J, leaving 9 bases unmatched. Here the CDR3 reads CASSSTGGTKEQYF. The CDR3 DNA is TGTGCCAGCAGCTCGACAGGGGGAACAAAGGAGCAGTACTTC.

As regards this clonotype: The DNA is left out, because the CDR3 cannot be placed on it with certainty; the CDR3 is given as TCRdb lists it. The CDR3 here is CASSFRFGDEQYF. The chain combines TRBV28 with TRBJ2-7. 13 amino acids form the CDR3, both terminal residues included. The germline V gene encodes CDR1 MDHEN and CDR2 SYDVKM.

This chain connects TRBV12-3 or TRBV12-4 to TRBJ1-5, with no clear D. V dropped 6 bases and J dropped 5 bases, with 8 bases sitting between them. The CDR3 totals 12 residues. CDR3 DNA: TGTGCCAGCAGCGACCCGGATCAGCCCCAGCATTTT. Protein: CASSDPDQPQHF.

The chain combines TRBV28 with TRBJ2-2; no clear D gene. Trimming removed 6 bases at V and 4 bases at J, with 6 bases between. Germline CDR1 and CDR2: MDHEN and SYDVKM. CDR3 size: 12 residues. CDR3 sequence: CASSRRTGELFF. The CDR3 coding sequence is TGTGCCAGCAGCCGACGCACCGGGGAGCTGTTTTTT.

This chain uses TRBV28 with TRBJ2-5; D gene uncertain. V was cut by 10 bases and J by 4 bases, with 19 bases left in between. The CDR3 consists of 14 residues. Germline CDR1 reads MDHEN; CDR2 reads SYDVKM. In DNA, the CDR3 is TGTGCCACCGAACACCGACGGAGTGTAGAGACCCAGTACTTC. Protein: CATEHRRSVETQYF.

The chain carries TRBV5-4 and TRBJ2-1; D is tentatively TRBD1 or TRBD2 (5 bases each). V was clipped by 2 bases and J by 1 base, with 10 bases between them. The CDR3 runs to 15 residues. CDR1 is SGHNT and CDR2 is YYREEE in the germline V gene (reference sequence). Written as DNA, the CDR3 is TGTGCCAGCAGCTTCCGGGGCGGGTCCTACAATGAGCAGTTCTTC. Translating gives CASSFRGGSYNEQFF.

The chain employs TRBV14 and TRBJ2-6; D is undetermined. The length of the CDR3 is 19 residues. V was shortened by 2 bases and J by 0 bases, with 17 bases between the two germline ends. The germline V gene encodes CDR1 SGHDN and CDR2 FVKESK. CDR3 in DNA: TGTGCCAGCAGCCAAAGTATTGGTCCGCCACTCTCTGGGGCCAACGTCCTGACTTTC. Translating it yields CASSQSIGPPLSGANVLTF.

V and J are TRBV4-1 and TRBJ2-2; TRBD2 is a possible D gene (5 bases). CDR3 length equals 18 residues. The germline V gene has CDR1 MGHRA and CDR2 YSYEKL. The V gene lost 1 base and the J gene lost 4 bases, with 19 bases spanning the gap. CDR3 region: CASSQATSLILATGELFF. CDR3 DNA: TGCGCCAGCAGCCAAGCTACCAGCCTCATCCTAGCCACCGGGGAGCTGTTTTTT.

V and J are TRBV4-1 and TRBJ1-2, with D hard to call. Per germline, CDR1 MGHRA and CDR2 YSYEKL. Trimming cost V 0 bases and J 4 bases, with 12 bases left between them. The CDR3 sequence is 15 residues long. In nucleotides, the CDR3 is TGCGCCAGCAGCCAAGAGTGGGGAGGGAGCTATGGCTACACCTTC. It encodes CASSQEWGGSYGYTF.

This chain connects TRBV20-1 to TRBJ1-5; 9 nucleotides align to TRBD1. CDR3 length: 13 amino acids. The germline V gene encodes CDR1 DFQATT and CDR2 SNEGSKA (reference sequence). Trimming removed 5 bases from V and 7 bases from J; junction bases left unmatched: 6. For the CDR3, the DNA is TGCAGTGCTGGACAGGGGACGAACCAGCCCCAGCATTTT. Translation: CSAGQGTNQPQHF.

This rearrangement joins TRBV9 to TRBJ2-7; D may be TRBD2 (6 bases). This CDR3 is built from 14 residues. The V end was cut by 4 bases, the J end by 3 bases, with 14 bases between. CDR1 is SGDLS and CDR2 is YYNGEE in the germline V gene. CDR3 residues: CASSPAGSGYEQYF. CDR3 in DNA: TGTGCCAGCAGCCCAGCGGGCTCTGGCTACGAGCAGTACTTC.

The chain couples TRBV19 to TRBJ2-7; possible D gene TRBD1, 5 bases. V was cut by 8 bases and J by 2 bases, with 19 bases left in between. The germline V gene has CDR1 LNHDA and CDR2 SQIVND (reference sequence). The CDR3 loop spans 15 amino acids. CDR3 sequence reads: CASSEGTGYAYEQYF. The DNA of the CDR3 is TGTGCCAGTTCAGAAGGAACAGGCTATGCCTACGAGCAGTACTTC.

The V and J genes are TRBV24-1 and TRBJ1-5; no definite D call. V lost 4 bases and J lost 1, with 4 bases in between. Germline V gives CDR1 KGHDR, CDR2 SFDVKD. The CDR3 length is 13 residues. The CDR3 loop reads CATSEGSNQPQHF. CDR3 in DNA: TGTGCCACCAGTGAGGGGAGCAATCAGCCCCAGCATTTT.

This rearrangement joins TRBV25-1 to TRBJ2-7; D remains unclear. V dropped 5 bases and J dropped 5 bases, with 16 bases sitting between them. The V gene's germline CDR1 is MGHDK and CDR2 SYGVNS. The CDR3 runs to 14 residues. CDR3 region: CASSTYSDGDEQYF. Written as DNA, the CDR3 is TGTGCCAGCAGTACTTACTCCGACGGTGACGAGCAGTACTTC.

The chain joins TRBV5-1 to TRBJ2-1, with D perhaps matching TRBD2 (6 bases). There are 15 residues in the CDR3. V dropped 6 bases and J dropped 3 bases, with 16 bases sitting between them. The germline V gene has CDR1 SGHRS and CDR2 YFSETQ. DNA for the CDR3: TGCGCCAGCAAACATTCTAGCGCTCACTACAATGAGCAGTTCTTC. This translates into CASKHSSAHYNEQFF. Full variable domain (missing parts from reference TRBV5-1 and TRBJ2-1): KAGVTQTPRYLIKTRGQQVTLSCSPISGHRSVSWYQQTPGQGLQFLFEYFSETQRNKGNFPGRFSGRQFSNSRSEMNVSTLELGDSALYLCASKHSSAHYNEQFFGPGTRLTVL.

This rearrangement joins TRBV7-8 to TRBJ1-2; D is perhaps TRBD1 (5 bases). Per the germline V gene, CDR1 is SGHVS and CDR2 is FQNEAQ. V lost 3 bases and J lost 6, with 11 bases in between. This CDR3 contains 13 residues. Written as DNA, the CDR3 is TGTGCCAGCAGCTTTGCGTCAGGGCATGGCTACACCTTC. As protein: CASSFASGHGYTF. Looking up the rest from reference TRBV7-8 and TRBJ1-2 gives the full variable domain: GAGVSQSPRYKVAKRGQDVALRCDPISGHVSLFWYQQALGQGPEFLTYFQNEAQLDKSGLPSDRFFAERPEGSVSTLKIQRTQQEDSAVYLCASSFASGHGYTFGSGTRLTVV.